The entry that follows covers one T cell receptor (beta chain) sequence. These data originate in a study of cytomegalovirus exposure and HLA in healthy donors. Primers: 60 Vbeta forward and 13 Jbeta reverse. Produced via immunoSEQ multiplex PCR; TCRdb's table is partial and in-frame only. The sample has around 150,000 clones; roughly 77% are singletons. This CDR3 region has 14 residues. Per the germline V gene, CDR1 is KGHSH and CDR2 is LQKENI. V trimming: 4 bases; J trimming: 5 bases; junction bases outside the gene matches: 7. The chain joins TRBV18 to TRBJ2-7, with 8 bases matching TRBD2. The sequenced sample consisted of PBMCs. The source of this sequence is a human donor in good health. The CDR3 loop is CASSQSGSTNEQYF. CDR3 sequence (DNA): TGTGCCAGCTCACAAAGCGGGAGCACCAACGAGCAGTACTTC.